What follows are 9 T cell receptor beta chains derived from one specimen sequenced in a study of blood T cell repertoires in COVID-19. The table came from immunoSEQ multiplex PCR; TCRdb's copy has only in-frame clones and leaves some out. The table has over 150,000 clones, around 85% seen once. Sequenced sample: peripheral blood. Receptors were obtained from a man older than 75 with COVID-19, enrolled during active disease.

This sequence joins TRBV29-1 and TRBJ2-7; TRBD1 might be the D (6 bases). Germline V gene data show CDR1 as SQVTM and CDR2 as ANQGSEA. CDR3 size: 11 residues. V was shortened by 4 bases and J by 2 bases, with 6 bases between the two germline ends. CDR3 DNA sequence: TGCAGCGTTGGGGACACCTACGAGCAGTACTTC. Translating gives CSVGDTYEQYF.

This chain connects TRBV11-2 to TRBJ2-3; D gene unclear. The germline V gene has CDR1 SGHAT and CDR2 FQNNGV. There are 14 residues in the CDR3. V lost 3 bases and J 4 bases, leaving 11 bases between the germline ends. The CDR3 protein is CASSFKPIADTQYF. The CDR3 nucleotides are TGTGCCAGCAGCTTTAAGCCTATCGCAGATACGCAGTATTTT.

The genes are TRBV28 and TRBJ1-5; D gene ambiguous. The CDR3 consists of 11 residues. Germline V CDR1 and CDR2: MDHEN, SYDVKM. Trimming took off 5 bases at V and 9 bases at J, with 8 bases between the two ends. For the CDR3, the DNA is TGTGCCAGCAGTACATCAACGCCCCAGCATTTT. Translation gives CASSTSTPQHF. Filled out from reference TRBV28 and TRBJ1-5, the complete variable domain reads DVKVTQSSRYLVKRTGEKVFLECVQDMDHENMFWYRQDPGLGLRLIYFSYDVKMKEKGDIPEGYSVSREKKERFSLILESASTNQTSMYLCASSTSTPQHFGDGTRLSIL.

This clone was found once. V gene TRBV13 combines with J gene TRBJ1-2, with D tentatively TRBD1 (5 bases). The CDR3 is 13 residues long. Looked up from germline, CDR1 is PRHDT and CDR2 is FYEKMQ (reference sequence). Trimming removed 4 bases from V and 8 bases from J, with 14 bases in between. The CDR3: CASSSGPQGGYTF. CDR3 sequence (DNA): TGTGCCAGCAGCTCCGGGCCCCAGGGCGGCTACACCTTC.

The chain uses TRBV12-3 or TRBV12-4 and TRBJ1-1; D possibly corresponds to TRBD1 (6 bases). This CDR3 is built from 11 residues. The germline V and J ends were trimmed by 8 bases and 6 bases, with 10 bases remaining between them. The CDR3 coding sequence is TGTGCCAGCGGGGGGGGCTCTGAAGCTTTCTTT. This gives the protein CASGGGSEAFF.

The chain employs TRBV5-8 and TRBJ2-7; D is possibly TRBD2 (6 bases). The ends were cut back, 0 bases at V and 4 bases at J, with 8 bases in the middle. The CDR3 has 13 amino acids. Germline lookup yields CDR1 SGHTS and CDR2 YDEGEE. The CDR3 region is CASSLGTNYEQYF. CDR3 bases: TGTGCCAGCAGCTTGGGGACTAATTACGAGCAGTACTTC. Looking up the rest from reference TRBV5-8 and TRBJ2-7 gives the full variable domain: EAGVTQSPTHLIKTRGQQATLRCSPISGHTSVYWYQQALGLGLQFLLWYDEGEERNRGNFPPRFSGRQFPNYSSELNVNALELEDSALYLCASSLGTNYEQYFGPGTRLTVT.

The chain combines TRBV5-4 with TRBJ2-1; no clear D gene. The germline CDR1 and CDR2 sequences are SGHNT and YYREEE (reference sequence). V gave up 0 bases and J gave up 5 bases, with 18 bases separating them. The CDR3 spans 17 residues. CDR3 coding DNA: TGTGCCAGCAGCTTGGGAGATCCAGGCCCTCCTAACAATGAGCAGTTCTTC. As protein: CASSLGDPGPPNNEQFF.

This chain links TRBV2 with TRBJ1-2, with D maybe TRBD1 (5 bases). This CDR3 has 13 amino acids. The V gene's germline CDR1 is SNHLY and CDR2 FYNNEI. The V and J ends lost 5 bases and 8 bases respectively, with 15 bases between them. The CDR3 sequence: CASSPSGMEGYTF. In nucleotides, the CDR3 is TGTGCCAGCAGTCCGTCAGGGATGGAGGGCTACACCTTC.

The chain employs TRBV7-8 and TRBJ1-5, with D maybe TRBD1 (6 bases). The CDR3 consists of 15 residues. Trimming took off 1 base at V and 11 bases at J, with 18 bases between the two ends. Germline lookup yields CDR1 SGHVS and CDR2 FQNEAQ. The CDR3 loop reads CASSLDTSTGGAQHF. CDR3 DNA sequence: TGTGCCAGCAGCTTAGACACCTCGACAGGAGGAGCCCAGCATTTT.